This T cell receptor beta chain appears in the sequencing data of a study of cytomegalovirus exposure and HLA in healthy donors. Study context: An early data release held about 85 million unique TCRs from HLA-typed donors.

Findings and limits, study-wide: Within an earlier analysis, most TCR beta V segments proved productive either about 87% or about 30% of the time. Most TCR sequences were rare, but some public TCRs occurred in many donors. A later analysis revealed that TCR association rates differed between HLA loci, peaking at DRB1 and bottoming out at HLA-C.

Researchers ran the PCR with 60 Vbeta and 13 Jbeta primers. Libraries were prepared by immunoSEQ multiplex PCR; TCRdb keeps only in-frame clonotypes and omits some of them. The table for this sample gives around 210,000 clones. As concerns this clone: What it binds is unknown.

J gave up 1 base and V 4 bases, and 4 bases lay outside the gene matches. The germline gives CDR1 LNHDA, CDR2 SQIVND (reference sequence). The CDR3 spans 15 residues. The sequencing input was PBMCs. The receptor comes from a girl under 10 years old in good health and CMV-seropositive. This chain uses TRBV19 with TRBJ2-3, with 8 bases aligning to TRBD2. The DNA of the CDR3 is TGTGCCAGTAGTAAGACTAGCGATGGCACAGATACGCAGTATTTT. This codes for CASSKTSDGTDTQYF. Complete variable domain (other parts from reference TRBV19 and TRBJ2-3): DGGITQSPKYLFRKEGQNVTLSCEQNLNHDAMYWYRQDPGQGLRLIYYSQIVNDFQKGDIAEGYSVSREKKESFPLTVTSAQKNPTAFYLCASSKTSDGTDTQYFGPGTRLTVL.